A selection of T cell receptor beta chains follows, all from one sample in a study of T cell responses to AZD1222 COVID-19 vaccine. Clones were sequenced by immunoSEQ multiplex PCR, and TCRdb holds only the in-frame ones, with some missing. Here the sample spans 150,000 to 200,000 clones, 85% to 95% being singletons. This specimen was peripheral blood, taken 28 days after the second AZD1222 dose. The receptor source for this set is an adult who received the AZD1222 COVID-19 vaccine. Both conserved end residues are part of each CDR3. The order of the fields is D gene, J gene, clone size, V gene, CDR3 protein, CDR3 DNA. The D gene is left open where the match is weak. Size values are once, few and many counts, or a class for expanded clones, and some rows have none.

D gene: -; J gene: TRBJ1-1; clone size: -; V gene: TRBV12-3/TRBV12-4; CDR3 protein: CASSQNTEAFF; CDR3 DNA: TGTGCCAGCAGTCAGAACACTGAAGCTTTCTTT
D gene: TRBD1; J gene: TRBJ2-7; clone size: -; V gene: TRBV18; CDR3 protein: CASSRGTGAFSYEQYF; CDR3 DNA: TGTGCCAGCTCACGGGGGACAGGGGCGTTCTCCTACGAGCAGTACTTC
D gene: -; J gene: TRBJ1-5; clone size: -; V gene: TRBV18; CDR3 protein: CASSRDTYQPQHF; CDR3 DNA: TGTGCCAGCTCCCGTGACACCTATCAGCCCCAGCATTTT
D gene: TRBD1; J gene: TRBJ1-1; clone size: -; V gene: TRBV11-3; CDR3 protein: CASSLAGGTTEAFF; CDR3 DNA: TGTGCCAGCAGCTTAGCAGGGGGTACGACTGAAGCTTTCTTT
D gene: -; J gene: TRBJ2-3; clone size: few; V gene: TRBV28; CDR3 protein: CASNPQLGDTQYF; CDR3 DNA: TGTGCCAGCAACCCGCAGCTCGGAGATACGCAGTATTTT
D gene: -; J gene: TRBJ1-3; clone size: once; V gene: TRBV7-2; CDR3 protein: CASSLASSSGNTIYF; CDR3 DNA: TGTGCCAGCAGCTTAGCTTCCAGCTCTGGAAACACCATATATTTT
D gene: -; J gene: TRBJ2-3; clone size: -; V gene: TRBV14; CDR3 protein: CASSPSRGAEYF; CDR3 DNA: TGTGCCAGCAGCCCGAGTCGGGGGGCGGAGTATTTT
D gene: TRBD1; J gene: TRBJ2-1; clone size: -; V gene: TRBV3-1/TRBV3-2; CDR3 protein: CASSRGTGGSYNEQFF; CDR3 DNA: TGTGCCAGCAGCCGGGGGACAGGGGGATCCTACAATGAGCAGTTCTTC
D gene: -; J gene: TRBJ1-2; clone size: -; V gene: TRBV6-1; CDR3 protein: CASSDDGLNYGYTF; CDR3 DNA: TGTGCCAGCAGTGATGACGGACTTAACTATGGCTACACCTTC
D gene: -; J gene: TRBJ1-3; clone size: -; V gene: TRBV4-3; CDR3 protein: CASSQDPEGHGGNTIYF; CDR3 DNA: TGCGCCAGCAGCCAAGATCCCGAGGGGCACGGTGGAAACACCATATATTTT
D gene: TRBD2; J gene: TRBJ2-1; clone size: -; V gene: TRBV14; CDR3 protein: CASSQDELAGGYNEQFF; CDR3 DNA: TGTGCCAGCAGCCAAGATGAACTAGCGGGGGGTTACAATGAGCAGTTCTTC
D gene: -; J gene: TRBJ1-1; clone size: -; V gene: TRBV11-2; CDR3 protein: CASSTEEGLNTEAFF; CDR3 DNA: TGTGCCAGCAGCACTGAAGAGGGATTGAACACTGAAGCTTTCTTT
D gene: -; J gene: TRBJ2-7; clone size: -; V gene: TRBV19; CDR3 protein: CASSIGGSEQYF; CDR3 DNA: TGTGCCAGTAGTATAGGTGGAAGCGAGCAGTACTTC
D gene: -; J gene: TRBJ2-1; clone size: -; V gene: TRBV27; CDR3 protein: CASSLQVGYNEQFF; CDR3 DNA: TGTGCCAGCAGTTTACAGGTCGGTTACAATGAGCAGTTCTTC
D gene: -; J gene: TRBJ1-3; clone size: -; V gene: TRBV5-1; CDR3 protein: CASSLDSANGNTIYF; CDR3 DNA: TGCGCCAGCAGCTTGGACAGCGCGAATGGAAACACCATATATTTT
D gene: -; J gene: TRBJ1-2; clone size: -; V gene: TRBV19; CDR3 protein: CASSTVPSYSTAYGYTF; CDR3 DNA: TGTGCCAGTAGTACCGTCCCCTCCTATTCCACAGCCTATGGCTACACCTTC
D gene: -; J gene: TRBJ2-7; clone size: few; V gene: TRBV5-1; CDR3 protein: CASSLEGAGSYEQYF; CDR3 DNA: TGCGCCAGCAGCTTGGAAGGGGCAGGCTCCTACGAGCAGTACTTC
D gene: -; J gene: TRBJ2-2; clone size: -; V gene: TRBV19; CDR3 protein: CASSIWTTGELFF; CDR3 DNA: TGTGCCAGTAGTATCTGGACCACCGGGGAGCTGTTTTTT
D gene: -; J gene: TRBJ1-2; clone size: -; V gene: TRBV9; CDR3 protein: CASSVGAGDGYTF; CDR3 DNA: TGTGCCAGCAGCGTAGGGGCAGGGGATGGCTACACCTTC
D gene: -; J gene: TRBJ1-1; clone size: -; V gene: TRBV5-5; CDR3 protein: CASSPEQGRDTEAFF; CDR3 DNA: TGTGCCAGCAGCCCAGAACAGGGTCGCGACACTGAAGCTTTCTTT
D gene: -; J gene: TRBJ2-7; clone size: -; V gene: TRBV28; CDR3 protein: CATTRRAPTYEQYF; CDR3 DNA: TGTGCCACCACCCGGCGGGCACCAACCTACGAGCAGTACTTC
D gene: -; J gene: TRBJ1-6; clone size: -; V gene: TRBV15; CDR3 protein: CATSRGRGSPLHF; CDR3 DNA: TGTGCCACCAGCAGAGGGCGGGGGTCACCCCTCCACTTT
D gene: -; J gene: TRBJ2-7; clone size: -; V gene: TRBV4-1; CDR3 protein: CASSQDSGPTYEQYF; CDR3 DNA: TGCGCCAGCAGCCAAGATTCAGGGCCCACCTACGAGCAGTACTTC
D gene: TRBD2; J gene: TRBJ2-7; clone size: -; V gene: TRBV12-5; CDR3 protein: CASGLAPGGSYEQYF; CDR3 DNA: TGTGCTAGTGGTTTGGCACCGGGGGGAAGCTACGAGCAGTACTTC
D gene: -; J gene: TRBJ2-5; clone size: -; V gene: TRBV19; CDR3 protein: CASSTPSGETQYF; CDR3 DNA: TGTGCCAGTAGTACCCCCTCGGGAGAGACCCAGTACTTC
D gene: -; J gene: TRBJ1-5; clone size: -; V gene: TRBV24-1; CDR3 protein: CATSEQSNQPQHF; CDR3 DNA: TGTGCCACCAGTGAGCAGAGCAATCAGCCCCAGCATTTT
D gene: -; J gene: TRBJ1-1; clone size: -; V gene: TRBV7-8; CDR3 protein: CASSGRRVNTEAFF; CDR3 DNA: TGTGCCAGCAGCGGGCGACGGGTGAACACTGAAGCTTTCTTT
D gene: -; J gene: TRBJ2-3; clone size: -; V gene: TRBV19; CDR3 protein: CASSMGADTQYF; CDR3 DNA: TGTGCCAGTAGTATGGGAGCAGATACGCAGTATTTT
D gene: -; J gene: TRBJ2-3; clone size: -; V gene: TRBV24-1; CDR3 protein: CATRGFTDTQYF; CDR3 DNA: TGTGCCACCAGAGGGTTCACAGATACGCAGTATTTT
D gene: -; J gene: TRBJ1-2; clone size: -; V gene: TRBV19; CDR3 protein: CASTSWWGGYTF; CDR3 DNA: TGTGCCAGTACAAGTTGGTGGGGAGGCTACACCTTC
D gene: -; J gene: TRBJ1-2; clone size: -; V gene: TRBV5-8; CDR3 protein: CASSLSVGGYGYTF; CDR3 DNA: TGTGCCAGCAGCTTGTCAGTCGGGGGGTATGGCTACACCTTC
D gene: -; J gene: TRBJ1-2; clone size: -; V gene: TRBV19; CDR3 protein: CASSMSQTYGYTF; CDR3 DNA: TGTGCCAGTAGTATGTCGCAGACCTATGGCTACACCTTC
D gene: TRBD1; J gene: TRBJ2-7; clone size: -; V gene: TRBV6-5; CDR3 protein: CASSYFSGTGYYEQYF; CDR3 DNA: TGTGCCAGCAGTTACTTTTCCGGGACAGGGTATTACGAGCAGTACTTC
D gene: -; J gene: TRBJ2-3; clone size: once; V gene: TRBV5-1; CDR3 protein: CASSLGSGYTDTQYF; CDR3 DNA: TGCGCCAGCAGCTTGGGTTCCGGGTACACAGATACGCAGTATTTT